The sequence of this T cell receptor beta chain was determined in a study of TIL therapy for anti-PD-1-resistant metastatic lung cancer. The immunoSEQ assay was v3. Method: immunoSEQ multiplex PCR; TCRdb's copy keeps in-frame clones and lacks some. This table holds roughly 7,000 clones, roughly two thirds found once. Time point: pre-treatment sample, taken before nivolumab and TIL therapy. Tumor tissue came from excised metastases, mostly pleural nodules or supraclavicular lymph nodes. Germline V gives CDR1 KGHDR, CDR2 SFDVKD. V lost 5 bases to trimming and J lost 2 bases; unmatched junction nucleotides: 4. This CDR3 is 14 amino acids long.

The sequencing used tumor tissue, collected at baseline. The genes are TRBV24-1 and TRBJ2-5; 7 positions agree with TRBD1. The receptor's source is a person aged 25 to 85 with non-small cell lung cancer. This CDR3 is CATSALDRQETQYF. The CDR3 DNA is TGTGCCACCAGTGCCCTGGACAGGCAAGAGACCCAGTACTTC.